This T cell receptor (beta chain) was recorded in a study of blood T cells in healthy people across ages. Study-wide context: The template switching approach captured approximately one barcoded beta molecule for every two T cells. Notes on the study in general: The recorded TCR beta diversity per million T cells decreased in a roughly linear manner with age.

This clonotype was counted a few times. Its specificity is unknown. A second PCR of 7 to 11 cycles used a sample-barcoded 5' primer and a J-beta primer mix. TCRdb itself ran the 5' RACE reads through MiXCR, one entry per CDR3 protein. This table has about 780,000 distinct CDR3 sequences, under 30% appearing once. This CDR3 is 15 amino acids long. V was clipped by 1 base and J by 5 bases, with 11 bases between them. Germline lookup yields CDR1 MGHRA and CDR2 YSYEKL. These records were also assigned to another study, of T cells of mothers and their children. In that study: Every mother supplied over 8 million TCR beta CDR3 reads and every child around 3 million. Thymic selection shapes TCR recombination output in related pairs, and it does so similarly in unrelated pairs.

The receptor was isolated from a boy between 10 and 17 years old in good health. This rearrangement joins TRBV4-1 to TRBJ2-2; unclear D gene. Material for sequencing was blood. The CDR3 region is CASSQVSRRTGELFF. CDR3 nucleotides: TGCGCCAGCAGCCAAGTCTCTAGGCGGACCGGGGAGCTGTTTTTT.